This T cell receptor (beta chain) was sequenced for a study of cytomegalovirus exposure and HLA in healthy donors. In the study overall: In a previous analysis, 100 million to 140 million unique TCR beta sequences were found from roughly 200 million T cells. General observations from the study: Fewer N-insertions than the approximately 610-donor mean were reportedly shown by an Asian-associated ancestry cluster in a later analysis. Sequence variants that were highly shared formed a cluster that was likely a sequencing artifact.

This CDR3 region has 15 residues. Germline values: CDR1 SGHRS, CDR2 YFSETQ. V was pared by 4 bases and J by 4 bases, with 9 bases of the junction left unmatched. This clone appeared a few times. Antigen: not known. A multiplex PCR was run with 60 Vbeta primers and 13 Jbeta primers. Original handling: Around 83 million unique TCR beta chains, roughly 11 million shared, were counted in a later analysis. The method was immunoSEQ multiplex PCR; TCRdb's version includes in-frame clones alone and lacks a portion of them. The V and J calls and the clone size are those of that table, but D and trimming were determined from the DNA. The sample yields approximately 150,000 clones, around 77% seen once.

This clonotype originated in a young woman in good health and CMV-seronegative. Sequenced input: PBMCs. The chain carries TRBV5-1 and TRBJ1-2; 8 positions agree with TRBD1. The CDR3 DNA follows: TGCGCCAGCAGCCCGGACAGGGTGGGATTCTATGGCTACACCTTC. Its translation: CASSPDRVGFYGYTF.